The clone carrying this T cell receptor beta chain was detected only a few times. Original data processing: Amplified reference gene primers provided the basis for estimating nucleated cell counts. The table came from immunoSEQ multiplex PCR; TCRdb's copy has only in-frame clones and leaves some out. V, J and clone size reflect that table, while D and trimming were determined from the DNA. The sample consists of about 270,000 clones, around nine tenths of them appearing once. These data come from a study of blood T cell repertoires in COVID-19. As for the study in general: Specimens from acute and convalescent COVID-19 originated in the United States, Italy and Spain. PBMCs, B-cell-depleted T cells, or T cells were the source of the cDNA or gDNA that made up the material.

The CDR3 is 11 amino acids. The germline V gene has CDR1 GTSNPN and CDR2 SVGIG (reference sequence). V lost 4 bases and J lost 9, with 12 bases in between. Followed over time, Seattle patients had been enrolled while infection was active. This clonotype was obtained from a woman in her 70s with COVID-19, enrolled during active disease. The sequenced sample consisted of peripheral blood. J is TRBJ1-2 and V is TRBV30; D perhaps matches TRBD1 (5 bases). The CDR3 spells CAWTLGVSYTF. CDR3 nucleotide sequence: TGTGCCTGGACCCTAGGGGTTAGCTACACCTTC.